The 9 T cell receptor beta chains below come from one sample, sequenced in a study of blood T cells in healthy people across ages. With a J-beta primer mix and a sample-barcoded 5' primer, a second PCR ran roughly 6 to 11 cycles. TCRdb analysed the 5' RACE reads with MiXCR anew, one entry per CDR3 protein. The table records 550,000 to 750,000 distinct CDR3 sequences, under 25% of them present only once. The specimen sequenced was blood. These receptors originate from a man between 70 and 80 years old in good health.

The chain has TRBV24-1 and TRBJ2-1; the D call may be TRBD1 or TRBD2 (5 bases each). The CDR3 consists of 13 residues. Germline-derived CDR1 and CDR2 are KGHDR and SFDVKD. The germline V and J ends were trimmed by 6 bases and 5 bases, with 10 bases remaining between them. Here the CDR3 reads CATSFGTNNEQFF. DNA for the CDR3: TGTGCCACCAGTTTTGGGACCAACAATGAGCAGTTCTTC.

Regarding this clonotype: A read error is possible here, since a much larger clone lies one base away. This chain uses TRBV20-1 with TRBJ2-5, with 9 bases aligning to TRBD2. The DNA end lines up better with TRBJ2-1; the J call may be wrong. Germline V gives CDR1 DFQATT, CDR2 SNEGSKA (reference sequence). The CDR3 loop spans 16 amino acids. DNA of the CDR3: TGCAGTGCTAGAGATCTAGTGCGGGAGGGTCCCAATGAGCAGTTCTTC. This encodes CSARDLVREGPNEQFF.

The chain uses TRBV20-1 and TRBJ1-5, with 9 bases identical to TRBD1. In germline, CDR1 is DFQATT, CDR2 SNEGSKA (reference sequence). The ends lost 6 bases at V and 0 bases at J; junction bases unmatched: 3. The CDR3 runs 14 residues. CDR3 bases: TGCAGTGCCCGGGACAGGGCTAGCAATCAGCCCCAGCATTTT. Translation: CSARDRASNQPQHF.

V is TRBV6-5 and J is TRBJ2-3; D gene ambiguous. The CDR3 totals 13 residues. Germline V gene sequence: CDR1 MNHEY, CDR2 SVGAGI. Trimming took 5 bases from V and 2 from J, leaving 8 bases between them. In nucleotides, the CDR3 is TGTGCCAGCAGTACTATTACCACAGATACGCAGTATTTT. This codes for CASSTITTDTQYF.

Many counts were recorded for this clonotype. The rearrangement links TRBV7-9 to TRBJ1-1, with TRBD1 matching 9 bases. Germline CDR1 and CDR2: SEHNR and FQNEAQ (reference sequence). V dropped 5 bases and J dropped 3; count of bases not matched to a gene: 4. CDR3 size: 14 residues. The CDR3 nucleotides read TGTGCCAGCAGCAGGACAGGGGCCGACACTGAAGCTTTCTTT. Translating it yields CASSRTGADTEAFF.

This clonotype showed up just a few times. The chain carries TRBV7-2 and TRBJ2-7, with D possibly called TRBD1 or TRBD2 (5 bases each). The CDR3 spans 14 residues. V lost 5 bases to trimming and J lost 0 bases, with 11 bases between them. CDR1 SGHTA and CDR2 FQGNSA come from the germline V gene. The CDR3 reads CASSPGRVSYEQYF. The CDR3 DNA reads TGTGCCAGCAGCCCGGGACGGGTCTCCTACGAGCAGTACTTC.

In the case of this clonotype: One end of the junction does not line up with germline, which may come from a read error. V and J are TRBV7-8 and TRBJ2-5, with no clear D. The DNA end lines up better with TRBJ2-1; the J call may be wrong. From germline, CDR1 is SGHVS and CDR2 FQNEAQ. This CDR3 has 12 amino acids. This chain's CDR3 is CAGSFPGGEQFF. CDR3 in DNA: TGTGCCGGCAGCTTTCCCGGTGGGGAGCAGTTCTTC.

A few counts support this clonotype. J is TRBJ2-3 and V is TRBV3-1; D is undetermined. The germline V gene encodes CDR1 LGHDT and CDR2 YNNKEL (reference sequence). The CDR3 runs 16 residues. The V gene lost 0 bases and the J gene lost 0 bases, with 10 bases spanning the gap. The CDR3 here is CASSQDVGTSTDTQYF. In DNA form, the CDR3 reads TGTGCCAGCAGCCAAGATGTCGGAACTAGCACAGATACGCAGTATTTT.

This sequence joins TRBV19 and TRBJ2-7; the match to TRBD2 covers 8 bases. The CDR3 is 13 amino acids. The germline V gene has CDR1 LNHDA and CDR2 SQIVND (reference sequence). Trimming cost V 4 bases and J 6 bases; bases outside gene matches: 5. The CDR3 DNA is TGTGCCAGTAGTACACTAGCGGATAGCGAGCAGTACTTC. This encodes CASSTLADSEQYF.